These T cell receptor beta chains were read from a single sample in a study of OX40 agonist ivuxolimab in advanced cancers. The repertoire was sequenced with immunoSEQ multiplex PCR; TCRdb's copy has only in-frame clones and lacks some. Seen here are around 61,000 clones, roughly 84% observed once, and the top ten hold around 0.52%. The material sequenced was CD4+ or CD8+ T cells sorted from blood, taken in a trial of the OX40 agonist ivuxolimab. The receptor source for this set is an adult with an advanced solid tumor such as melanoma, head and neck, liver or kidney cancer. Both conserved end residues are part of each CDR3. A D gene is named only where the DNA matches it firmly. A clone size is listed for some rows: how often the clone was seen (once, few, many), or a class if it is expanded.

V	size	D	J	DNA	CDR3
TRBV5-4	-	-	TRBJ2-3	TGTGCCAGCAGCTTGGTCCCAGATACGCAGTATTTT	CASSLVPDTQYF
TRBV30	-	TRBD2	TRBJ2-2	TGTGCCTGGAGACTAGCGGGAGATATTAACACCGGGGAGCTGTTTTTT	CAWRLAGDINTGELFF
TRBV5-1	-	TRBD1	TRBJ2-5	TGCGCCAGCAGCTCCGGGACAGGTCTCGAGGAGACCCAGTACTTC	CASSSGTGLEETQYF
TRBV18	-	-	TRBJ1-1	TGTGCCAGCTCGGATCGGGTCGGGTGGGACACTGAAGCTTTCTTT	CASSDRVGWDTEAFF
TRBV6-1	-	-	TRBJ2-1	TGTGCCAGCAGTGCCCTACATGGGGACAATGAGCAGTTCTTC	CASSALHGDNEQFF
TRBV11-2	-	-	TRBJ2-7	TGTGCCAGCAGCCTCAGTATCCTTAACTACGAGCAGTACTTC	CASSLSILNYEQYF
TRBV2	-	TRBD1	TRBJ1-4	TGTGCCAGCAGGCCCGAGACAGGGGGAAAACTGTTTTTT	CASRPETGGKLFF
TRBV6-1	-	TRBD1	TRBJ1-2	TGTGCCAGCACCCGACAGGGGCTCGGCTATGGCTACACCTTC	CASTRQGLGYGYTF
TRBV5-1	-	-	TRBJ2-3	TGCGCCAGCAGCATTAGGGGGGGGGCAGATACGCAGTATTTT	CASSIRGGADTQYF
TRBV18	-	-	TRBJ1-5	TGTGCCAGCTCACCACGGAATCAGCCCCAGCATTTT	CASSPRNQPQHF
TRBV18	-	-	TRBJ2-5	TGTGCCAGCTCACCGGGACTCCCCAACCAAGAGACCCAGTACTTC	CASSPGLPNQETQYF
TRBV5-4	-	-	TRBJ1-1	TGTGCCAGCAGCTTGGGAGGGGCAGGCACTGAAGCTTTCTTT	CASSLGGAGTEAFF
TRBV2	-	TRBD2	TRBJ2-3	TGTGCCAGCAGTCGTGGGACTAGCGGGGAAGGAGATACGCAGTATTTT	CASSRGTSGEGDTQYF
TRBV10-2	-	-	TRBJ1-5	TGCGCCAGCAGAAAAACAGGGAGCAATCAGCCCCAGCATTTT	CASRKTGSNQPQHF
TRBV15	few	-	TRBJ2-2	TGTGCCACCAGCAGAGCCGGCGCCTCGAGAACCGGGGAGCTGTTTTTT	CATSRAGASRTGELFF
TRBV10-3	-	-	TRBJ1-2	TGTGCCACCAGCGGGGGGGCGCGGGTTGGCTACACCTTC	CATSGGARVGYTF
TRBV14	-	-	TRBJ2-3	TGTGCCAGCAGCCAAGATAACACAGATACGCAGTATTTT	CASSQDNTDTQYF
TRBV28	-	TRBD1	TRBJ1-3	TGTGCCAGCAGTTTAGGCCCAGGGGGCACAGGAAACACCATATATTTT	CASSLGPGGTGNTIYF
TRBV9	-	TRBD2	TRBJ2-1	TGTGCCAGCAGCGTAGAGGGAGGGCCGAATGAGCAGTTCTTC	CASSVEGGPNEQFF
TRBV7-2	-	TRBD2	TRBJ2-1	TGTGCCAGCAGCTTATCAGCGGGAGGCACCAATGAGCAGTTCTTC	CASSLSAGGTNEQFF
TRBV6-5	-	-	TRBJ2-3	TGTGCCAGCAGTTACTCCGCCGGCGGGTTCACAGATACGCAGTATTTT	CASSYSAGGFTDTQYF
TRBV5-1	-	-	TRBJ2-3	TGCGCCAGCAGCTTGGCTAGCGGCACAGATACGCAGTATTTT	CASSLASGTDTQYF
TRBV6-1	-	-	TRBJ1-5	TGTGCCAGCAGTGAAAGGGGGGGTTATAGCAATCAGCCCCAGCATTTT	CASSERGGYSNQPQHF
TRBV5-4	-	TRBD2	TRBJ2-1	TGTGCCAGCGGCCCCGGGACTAGCGGTAATGAGCAGTTCTTC	CASGPGTSGNEQFF
TRBV5-8	-	-	TRBJ2-2	TGTGCCAGCAGCCCGGGGGACTTCTACACCGGGGAGCTGTTTTTT	CASSPGDFYTGELFF
TRBV2	-	-	TRBJ1-5	TGTGCCAGCAAGGGGGGCTTGGACAATCAGCCCCAGCATTTT	CASKGGLDNQPQHF
TRBV9	-	-	TRBJ1-4	TGTGCCAGCAGCGTAGGTATGGGCGAAAAACTGTTTTTT	CASSVGMGEKLFF
TRBV29-1	-	-	TRBJ1-2	TGCAGCACCGATAGCGGCTACACCTTC	CSTDSGYTF
TRBV5-7	-	TRBD1	TRBJ1-6	TGTGCCAGCAGCTTGGCCGGGACAGGTGGAAATTCACCCCTCCACTTT	CASSLAGTGGNSPLHF
TRBV18	once	-	TRBJ2-6	TGTGCCAGCTCACCACTGTCTGGGGCCAACGTCCTGACTTTC	CASSPLSGANVLTF
TRBV28	-	-	TRBJ2-7	TGTGCCAGCAGTCCCCCCACAGCGGATTCCTACGAGCAGTACTTC	CASSPPTADSYEQYF
TRBV2	-	-	TRBJ1-1	TGTGCCAGCAGCGAAGTTCGACTAGAGGGCACTGAAGCTTTCTTT	CASSEVRLEGTEAFF
TRBV5-4	-	TRBD2	TRBJ2-5	TGTGCCAGCAGCCTGGGGGGGGATCAAGAGACCCAGTACTTC	CASSLGGDQETQYF
TRBV5-4	-	TRBD2	TRBJ2-5	TGTGCCAGTAATCGGCGGGAGGCCCAGGAGACCCAGTACTTC	CASNRREAQETQYF
TRBV30	-	TRBD2	TRBJ2-1	TGTGCCTGGAGTACCAGCGGGACCTACAATGAGCAGTTCTTC	CAWSTSGTYNEQFF
TRBV5-6	-	TRBD2	TRBJ2-7	TGTGCCAGCAGCTATATTCCCGGACTAGCGGGAGGGCCCTCCGAGCAGTACTTC	CASSYIPGLAGGPSEQYF
TRBV7-8	-	-	TRBJ1-1	TGTGCCAGCAGCCTAAACCGGGGGCTAACTGAAGCTTTCTTT	CASSLNRGLTEAFF
TRBV5-1	-	TRBD2	TRBJ2-3	TGCGCCAGCCTAGCGGGAGGGGGACGAGGGACGCAGTATTTT	CASLAGGGRGTQYF
TRBV5-1	once	TRBD2	TRBJ2-1	TGCGCCAGCAGCTCGAACCTAGCGGTAAATGAGCAGTTCTTC	CASSSNLAVNEQFF
TRBV5-1	-	TRBD1	TRBJ2-2	TGCGCCAGCAGTACCGGACAGGGGGCGTACGGGGAGCTGTTTTTT	CASSTGQGAYGELFF
TRBV10-2	-	-	TRBJ2-3	TGCGCCAGCAGTGAGCCACGGGCACGGGGTAGCACAGATACGCAGTATTTT	CASSEPRARGSTDTQYF
TRBV5-1	-	-	TRBJ2-3	TGCGCCAGCAGCTTACAACAAGGAATGAGGACAGATACGCAGTATTTT	CASSLQQGMRTDTQYF
TRBV19	-	-	TRBJ2-1	TGTGCCAGTAGTCCCACTCGCCCCCGTCGATACAATGAGCAGTTCTTC	CASSPTRPRRYNEQFF
TRBV27	-	-	TRBJ2-5	TGTGCCAGCAGTTTAAGCCCGTCCCCCAGCGTTGAGACCCAGTACTTC	CASSLSPSPSVETQYF
TRBV18	-	-	TRBJ2-2	TGTGCCAGCTCGATAGCCGGCAAGCGGAACACCGGGGAGCTGTTTTTT	CASSIAGKRNTGELFF